Each of the 20 T cell receptor beta chains below was sequenced from the same sample in a study of blood T cells in healthy people across ages. Then a second PCR, running roughly 7 to 11 cycles, was carried out with a sample-barcoded 5' primer and a J-beta primer mix. TCRdb called the 5' RACE reads again in MiXCR, with one record for every CDR3 protein. Of approximately 670,000 distinct CDR3 sequences listed, around two fifths are singletons. The specimen was blood. These receptors were obtained from a man older than 75 in good health.

Notes on this clonotype: At one boundary the junction diverges from the germline segment, which might be a read error. The chain recombines TRBV7-2 with TRBJ2-7; D remains ambiguous. This CDR3 has 16 residues. CDR1 and CDR2 (germline): SGHTA, FQGNSA. The CDR3 DNA follows: TGTGCCAGTAGCTTAGAGGTGGGAAACCCCTCCTACGAGCAGTACTTC. It specifies CASSLEVGNPSYEQYF.

This clonotype was picked up a small number of times. V is TRBV20-1 and J is TRBJ2-7, with a weak D call TRBD2 (6 bases). This CDR3 is 14 amino acids long. V lost 6 bases and J lost 2, with 17 bases in between. Germline V CDR1 and CDR2: DFQATT, SNEGSKA (reference sequence). CDR3 residues: CSAPVGTEPYEQYF. The CDR3 DNA reads TGCAGTGCCCCCGTCGGGACTGAGCCCTACGAGCAGTACTTC.

In the case of this clonotype: This may be a read error: a much more frequent sequence differs by one nucleotide. This chain links TRBV2 with TRBJ1-2, with 7 bases lining up with TRBD1. This CDR3 contains 13 residues. The V and J ends lost 4 bases and 4 bases, in that order; junction bases with no gene match: 3. Germline V gene sequence: CDR1 SNHLY, CDR2 FYNNEI. The chain's CDR3 is CASSVQGPYGYTF. The CDR3 DNA is TGTGCCAGCAGTGTACAGGGGCCCTATGGCTACACCTTC.

V is TRBV6-5 and J is TRBJ2-7; 11 nucleotides align to TRBD2. This CDR3 spans 18 amino acids. The V segment lost 2 bases and the J segment 2 bases; nucleotides outside the gene matches: 11. Germline CDR1 is MNHEY and CDR2 is SVGAGI. CDR3 nucleotide sequence: TGTGCCAGCAGTTACGATTCGCTAGCGGGAGGAGCCCCCTACGAGCAGTACTTC. Its protein is CASSYDSLAGGAPYEQYF.

This clonotype was seen only a few times. This sequence joins TRBV29-1 and TRBJ2-7; maybe TRBD1 (6 bases). V lost 7 bases to trimming and J lost 7 bases, with 17 bases between them. This CDR3 spans 12 amino acids. The germline gives CDR1 SQVTM, CDR2 ANQGSEA. CDR3 sequence reads: CSADRGANEQYF. In nucleotides, the CDR3 is TGCAGCGCGGACAGAGGTGCCAATGAGCAGTACTTC.

Details on this clonotype: This clone may be a read error of a much larger clone one base away. The chain is built from TRBV7-2 and TRBJ2-5; possibly TRBD1 or TRBD2 for D (5 bases each). V gave up 5 bases and J gave up 5 bases, with 15 bases separating them. Germline-derived CDR1 and CDR2 are SGHTA and FQGNSA. This CDR3 has 14 residues. CDR3 nucleotides: TGTGCCAGCAGCGTTTATGGGACGCGGGAGACCCAGTACTTC. This codes for CASSVYGTRETQYF.

CDR3 nucleotide sequence: TGTGCCAGCAGCAGTCGGGGTGGTAATTCACCCCTCCACTTT. It specifies CASSSRGGNSPLHF. The J gene is TRBJ1-6, the V gene TRBV14; no clear D gene. This CDR3 region has 14 residues. Germline CDR1 is SGHDN and CDR2 is FVKESK. Between the trimmed V and J ends, which lost 5 bases and 6 bases, there was a span of 11 bases.

This clonotype came up many times. The chain couples TRBV20-1 to TRBJ2-5; 8 nucleotides line up with TRBD2. Germline loops: CDR1 DFQATT, CDR2 SNEGSKA (reference sequence). The CDR3 consists of 15 residues. The V gene end was trimmed by 4 bases and the J gene end by 3 bases; junction bases not matched to a gene: 10. This CDR3 is CSATAGATVEETQYF. CDR3 DNA sequence: TGCAGTGCTACAGCGGGGGCCACCGTGGAAGAGACCCAGTACTTC.

This clonotype was seen only a few times. The rearrangement uses TRBV6-2 or TRBV6-3 and TRBJ2-1; 8 nucleotides agree with TRBD1. CDR1 and CDR2 (germline): MNHEY, SVGEGT. This CDR3 comprises 13 residues. The J segment lost 7 bases and the V segment lost 5 bases, leaving 4 bases of the junction unmatched. The CDR3 sequence is CASSPRGLNEQFF. CDR3 nucleotides: TGTGCCAGCAGTCCCAGGGGGCTTAATGAGCAGTTCTTC.

The chain uses TRBV6-2 or TRBV6-3 and TRBJ1-1; D is perhaps TRBD1 (5 bases). Trimming cost V 7 bases and J 0 bases, with 12 bases left between them. Germline V gives CDR1 MNHEY, CDR2 SVGEGT. The CDR3 totals 14 residues. CDR3 sequence reads: CASKREDMNTEAFF. In nucleotides, the CDR3 is TGTGCCAGCAAAAGGGAGGACATGAACACTGAAGCTTTCTTT.

The chain combines TRBV5-1 with TRBJ2-5; the match to TRBD1 covers 8 bases. J gave up 1 base and V 4 bases, and 6 bases lay outside the gene matches. Germline CDR1 reads SGHRS; CDR2 reads YFSETQ. The CDR3 length is 15 residues. CDR3 sequence: CASSPNTGGQETQYF. The CDR3 region has the DNA TGCGCCAGCAGCCCAAATACAGGGGGCCAAGAGACCCAGTACTTC.

V gene TRBV3-1 combines with J gene TRBJ1-2; D uncertain. Germline CDR1 and CDR2: LGHDT and YNNKEL (reference sequence). The length of the CDR3 is 13 residues. Trimming took off 2 bases at V and 3 bases at J, with 7 bases between the two ends. The CDR3 nucleotides read TGTGCCAGCAGCCAATACCAGTACTATGGCTACACCTTC. This gives the protein CASSQYQYYGYTF. Variable domain in full (rest from reference TRBV3-1 and TRBJ1-2): DTAVSQTPKYLVTQMGNDKSIKCEQNLGHDTMYWYKQDSKKFLKIMFSYNNKELIINETVPNRFSPKSPDKAHLNLHINSLELGDSAVYFCASSQYQYYGYTFGSGTRLTVV.

The table lists this clonotype with a few counts. V gene TRBV5-5 combines with J gene TRBJ1-1, with 7 nucleotides matching TRBD1. From germline, CDR1 is SGHKS and CDR2 YYEKEE (reference sequence). CDR3 length: 15 residues. The V gene end was trimmed by 4 bases and the J gene end by 1 base; junction bases not matched to a gene: 7. CDR3 bases: TGTGCCAGCAGCAACCACGGGACAGCGAACACTGAAGCTTTCTTT. Encoded protein: CASSNHGTANTEAFF.

The chain recombines TRBV30 with TRBJ1-5; D not resolved. The CDR3 runs to 13 residues. The germline CDR1 and CDR2 sequences are GTSNPN and SVGIG (reference sequence). Trimming took off 2 bases at V and 0 bases at J, with 5 bases between the two ends. The DNA of the CDR3 is TGTGCCTGGAGTATCGATAGCAATCAGCCCCAGCATTTT. Encoded protein: CAWSIDSNQPQHF.

In this sample, this clonotype turned up a few times. V usage is TRBV24-1 and J usage is TRBJ2-3, with D possibly matching TRBD2 (6 bases). The V and J ends lost 2 bases and 6 bases respectively, with 14 bases between them. The CDR3 spans 15 residues. Germline values: CDR1 KGHDR, CDR2 SFDVKD. The CDR3 spells CATSDSSVPWDTQYF. The CDR3 DNA follows: TGTGCCACCAGTGATTCTAGCGTCCCATGGGATACGCAGTATTTT.

This clonotype was counted between two and nine times. Given a much more abundant clone one base away, this may be a read error. The genes are TRBV3-1 and TRBJ2-7; D call uncertain. CDR3 length equals 12 residues. Trimming took 3 bases from V and 3 from J, leaving 6 bases between them. The germline gives CDR1 LGHDT, CDR2 YNNKEL (reference sequence). The CDR3 is CASSQARYEQYF. As DNA, the CDR3 is TGTGCCAGCAGCCAGGCTCGCTACGAGCAGTACTTC.

The J gene is TRBJ1-4, the V gene TRBV4-2; D remains unclear. V was cut by 1 base and J by 1 base, with 13 bases left in between. Germline CDR1 is LGHNA and CDR2 is YNFKEQ. CDR3 length: 17 residues. The CDR3 region has the DNA TGTGCCAGCAGCCAAGGGGCTTGGCGGGAAACTAATGAAAAACTGTTTTTT. Its protein product is CASSQGAWRETNEKLFF.

This clonotype was seen a handful of times. The CDR3 spells CASSPLDRAGGYTF. The CDR3 DNA reads as TGTGCCAGCAGCCCGCTGGACAGGGCGGGTGGCTACACCTTC. The chain is built from TRBV7-2 and TRBJ1-2, with TRBD1 matching over 8 bases. The CDR3 covers 14 residues. CDR1 and CDR2 from the germline V gene are SGHTA and FQGNSA. With V trimmed by 5 bases and J by 7 bases, 9 bases remained unmatched.

The V and J genes are TRBV5-1 and TRBJ2-5; 7 positions match TRBD1. This CDR3 is built from 17 residues. Germline V gives CDR1 SGHRS, CDR2 YFSETQ. With V trimmed by 7 bases and J by 5 bases, 20 bases remained unmatched. CDR3 residues: CASHVGRQGSSGETQYF. CDR3 in DNA: TGCGCCAGCCACGTGGGGCGACAGGGATCATCCGGTGAGACCCAGTACTTC.

This clonotype turned up a few times. This may come from a read error, since a much larger clone is one base off. The chain employs TRBV29-1 and TRBJ2-5; TRBD2 agrees at 10 bases. The CDR3 has 13 amino acids. Germline CDR1 reads SQVTM; CDR2 reads ANQGSEA. The CDR3 DNA reads TGCATCACGACTAGCGGGCGTAACAATGAGCAGTACTTC. Translating gives CITTSGRNNEQYF.